Detailed here is one T cell receptor beta chain. Its antigen is as yet unknown. TCRdb ran MiXCR on the reads and lists one entry per CDR3 protein. The table lists more than 500,000 distinct CDR3 sequences, more than 15% of them singletons. The sample belongs to a study of T cell repertoires in cytomegalovirus infection. Study information: Both CMV infection and a matching HLA type were indicated by public TCR beta signatures. Study-level points and caveats: There were HLA-C-restricted CMV-specific TCR beta clonotypes dominating the ex vivo response. CMV carriers with the relevant HLA were identified by cumulative public TCR beta family frequency.

The sequenced material came from CD8+ T cells from PBMCs. The clonotype originates from a human donor in good health (CMV status not recorded). Some clones in this sample may be carry-over from other donors' samples.

CDR3 sequence (DNA): TGTGCCACCAGCAGACTCGGGACAGGGATTGGCTCCTATAATTCACCCCTCCACTTT. It encodes CATSRLGTGIGSYNSPLHF. This rearrangement joins TRBV15 to TRBJ1-6; 9 bases fit TRBD1. J gave up 0 bases and V 2 bases, and 8 bases lay outside the gene matches. The V gene's germline CDR1 is LNHNV and CDR2 YYDKDF (reference sequence). The CDR3 length is 19 residues.